This T cell receptor beta chain emerged from a study of blood T cell repertoires in COVID-19. Study background: Sample material is recorded as cDNA or gDNA derived from T cells, B-cell-depleted T cells, or PBMCs.

Assay used: immunoSEQ multiplex PCR; TCRdb lists only in-frame clones, some missing. The repertoire holds about 75,000 clones, roughly 88% seen once, with around 2.5% in the top ten. Sequenced: peripheral blood. This receptor was taken from a human donor in a cohort sampled during active COVID-19.

CDR3 in DNA: TGCGCCAGCGGCACGGGAGCAGCAGAGACCCAGTACTTC. This translates into CASGTGAAETQYF. The chain couples TRBV5-1 to TRBJ2-5; D possibly corresponds to TRBD2 (6 bases). Trimming left V 7 bases short and J 4 bases short, with 14 bases between. Germline loops: CDR1 SGHRS, CDR2 YFSETQ. The CDR3 covers 13 residues. Looking up the rest from reference TRBV5-1 and TRBJ2-5 gives the full variable domain: KAGVTQTPRYLIKTRGQQVTLSCSPISGHRSVSWYQQTPGQGLQFLFEYFSETQRNKGNFPGRFSGRQFSNSRSEMNVSTLELGDSALYLCASGTGAAETQYFGPGTRLLVL.